This TCR beta chain was captured in a study of CD8 T cells in ankylosing spondylitis. Study-level findings and limits: Clones tied to disease were said to be significantly enriched in matched ankylosing spondylitis synovial fluid.

With V trimmed by 5 bases and J by 8 bases, 10 bases remained unmatched. This CDR3 is 16 amino acids long. Germline V gene data show CDR1 as DFQATT and CDR2 as SNEGSKA (reference sequence). In regard to this clonotype: Antigen: not known.

Quantitative 5'-RACE with molecular barcodes produced the TCR beta libraries. TCRdb ran MiXCR on the 5' RACE reads and lists one entry per CDR3 protein. This sample has hundreds of thousands of distinct CDR3 sequences, with roughly 20% found just once. Sequenced: blood, either unsorted or a sorted T cell fraction (not recorded which). The origin of this receptor is a male donor with ankylosing spondylitis or in good health (not recorded which). The chain joins TRBV20-1 to TRBJ2-1; 15 bases are a match to TRBD2. For the CDR3, the DNA is TGCAGTGCTCGGACTAGCGGGGGGGCCTGGGGGCATGAGCAGTTCTTC. Amino acids: CSARTSGGAWGHEQFF.